The subject of this entry is one T cell receptor beta chain. Trimming left V 4 bases short and J 3 bases short, with 13 bases between. The CDR3 totals 14 residues. Germline V gives CDR1 SNHLY, CDR2 FYNNEI. This entry comes from a study of blood T cell repertoires in COVID-19. Study details: T cells, B-cell-depleted T cells, or PBMCs provided the cDNA or gDNA that served as material.

Per the original data handling: Cell counts per sample came from amplifying reference gene primers. Assay used: immunoSEQ multiplex PCR; TCRdb lists only in-frame clones, some missing. The DNA was the basis for D and trimming; V, J and clone size are from that table. Of roughly 220,000 clones listed, about 86% are singletons. Sequencing used PBMCs or T cells enriched from blood (not recorded which). This TCR was sampled from a middle-aged woman with acute COVID-19. The rearrangement uses TRBV2 and TRBJ2-7; D is perhaps TRBD2 (5 bases). The CDR3 sequence: CASSVGVRYYEQYF. Here the CDR3 DNA reads TGTGCCAGCAGTGTGGGAGTCCGATACTACGAGCAGTACTTC.